The next 4 T cell receptor beta chains were all read from a single sample in a study of ipilimumab plus nivolumab after autologous stem cell transplantation. Assay: immunoSEQ multiplex PCR; the TCRdb copy retains only in-frame clones and omits some. The repertoire holds over 75,000 clones, with 75% to 85% as singletons. The sequencing here drew on PBMCs, taken in a trial of ipilimumab plus nivolumab as post-transplant consolidation. The receptors derive from a male donor with diffuse large B-cell lymphoma.

The chain recombines TRBV19 with TRBJ1-1, with 7 bases that match TRBD1. Germline V lookup: CDR1 LNHDA, CDR2 SQIVND (reference sequence). V was pared by 2 bases and J by 0 bases, with 6 bases of the junction left unmatched. The CDR3 contains 16 residues. CDR3 sequence: CASSILGQFMNTEAFF. DNA of the CDR3: TGTGCCAGTAGTATACTGGGACAGTTCATGAACACTGAAGCTTTCTTT.

The chain has TRBV7-9 and TRBJ2-2; 7 bases line up with TRBD1. Germline CDR1 reads SEHNR; CDR2 reads FQNEAQ (reference sequence). After removal of 4 bases from V and 7 bases from J, the junction contained 12 bases not matched to a gene. CDR3 size: 16 residues. CDR3 nucleotide sequence: TGTGCCAGCAGCTCACCGGGGACAGATCCTGGCGGGGAGCTGTTTTTT. It codes for CASSSPGTDPGGELFF. Full variable domain (outside the CDR3, taken from reference TRBV7-9 and TRBJ2-2): DTGVSQNPRHKITKRGQNVTFRCDPISEHNRLYWYRQTLGQGPEFLTYFQNEAQLEKSRLLSDRFSAERPKGSFSTLEIQRTEQGDSAMYLCASSSPGTDPGGELFFGEGSRLTVL.

The gene calls are TRBV5-4 and TRBJ1-4; 7 nucleotides line up with TRBD1. The CDR3 is 14 residues long. Trimming took 3 bases from V and 7 from J; bases not matched to a gene: 6. Germline CDR1 and CDR2: SGHNT and YYREEE (reference sequence). The chain's CDR3 is CASSSRQGSEKLFF. The CDR3 region has the DNA TGTGCCAGCAGCTCCAGACAGGGAAGTGAAAAACTGTTTTTT.

The CDR3 region has the DNA TGTGCCAGCAGTCCCACCTACTCCAGGGTTACTGAGCAGTTCTTC. As protein: CASSPTYSRVTEQFF. The V gene is TRBV6-5, the J gene TRBJ2-1; tentatively, D is TRBD1 (5 bases). V lost 5 bases to trimming and J lost 9 bases, with 20 bases between them. Germline V lookup: CDR1 MNHEY, CDR2 SVGAGI. This CDR3 has 15 amino acids.